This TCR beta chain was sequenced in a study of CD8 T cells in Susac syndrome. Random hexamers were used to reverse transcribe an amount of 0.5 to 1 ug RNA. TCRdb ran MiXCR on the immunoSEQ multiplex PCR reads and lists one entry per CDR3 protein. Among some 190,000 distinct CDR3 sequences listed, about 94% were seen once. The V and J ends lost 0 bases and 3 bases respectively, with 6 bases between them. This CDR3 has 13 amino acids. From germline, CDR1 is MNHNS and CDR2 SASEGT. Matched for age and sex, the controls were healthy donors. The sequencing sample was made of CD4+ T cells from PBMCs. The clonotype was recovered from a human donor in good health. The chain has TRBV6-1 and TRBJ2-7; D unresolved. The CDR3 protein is CASSEADGYEQYV. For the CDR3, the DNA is TGTGCCAGCAGTGAAGCCGACGGCTACGAGCAGTACGTC.